The entry that follows covers one TCR beta chain sequence. The antigen is undetermined. Receiving focal radiation plus CTLA-4 blockade with ipilimumab were patients who had chemo-refractory metastatic non-small-cell lung cancer. Libraries were prepared by immunoSEQ multiplex PCR; TCRdb keeps only in-frame clonotypes and omits some of them. The sample has about 73,000 clones; around 90% are singletons. These data originate in a study of radiotherapy plus CTLA-4 blockade in lung cancer. Study-wide background: Across the patients, objective responses occurred in 18%, and disease control in approximately 30%. Broader study findings: The study found tumor-derived TCR clones expanded in blood after radiotherapy plus ipilimumab.

In germline, CDR1 is LNHDA, CDR2 SQIVND (reference sequence). J lost 3 bases, V lost 0 bases, and 4 bases had no gene match. The length of the CDR3 is 16 residues. The chain employs TRBV19 and TRBJ2-1, with 8 bases matching TRBD1. The input for sequencing was peripheral blood, taken from a patient treated with radiotherapy plus ipilimumab. The sequence came from a human donor with non-small cell lung cancer that progressed on radiotherapy plus ipilimumab. CDR3 sequence reads: CASSIDPGQDYNEQFF. The DNA for the CDR3 is TGTGCCAGTAGTATAGATCCGGGACAGGACTACAATGAGCAGTTCTTC. Together with reference TRBV19 and TRBJ2-1, the CDR3 gives the full variable domain: DGGITQSPKYLFRKEGQNVTLSCEQNLNHDAMYWYRQDPGQGLRLIYYSQIVNDFQKGDIAEGYSVSREKKESFPLTVTSAQKNPTAFYLCASSIDPGQDYNEQFFGPGTRLTVL.